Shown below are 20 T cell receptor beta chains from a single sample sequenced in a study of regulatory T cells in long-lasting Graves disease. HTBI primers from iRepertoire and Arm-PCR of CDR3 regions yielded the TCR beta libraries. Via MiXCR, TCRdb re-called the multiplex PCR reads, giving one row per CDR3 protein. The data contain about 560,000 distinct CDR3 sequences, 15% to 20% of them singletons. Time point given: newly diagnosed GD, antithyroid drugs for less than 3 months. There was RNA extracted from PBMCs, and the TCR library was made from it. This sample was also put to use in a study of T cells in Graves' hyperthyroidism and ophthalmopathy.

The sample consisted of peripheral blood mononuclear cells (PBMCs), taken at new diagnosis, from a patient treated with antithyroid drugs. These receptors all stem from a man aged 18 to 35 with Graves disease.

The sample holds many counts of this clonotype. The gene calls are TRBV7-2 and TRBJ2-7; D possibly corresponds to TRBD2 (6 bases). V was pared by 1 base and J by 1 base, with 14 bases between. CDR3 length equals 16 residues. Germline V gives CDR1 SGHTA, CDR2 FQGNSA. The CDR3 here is CASSLEGGRNSYEQYF. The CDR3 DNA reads TGTGCCAGCAGCTTAGAAGGTGGGAGGAATTCCTACGAGCAGTACTTC.

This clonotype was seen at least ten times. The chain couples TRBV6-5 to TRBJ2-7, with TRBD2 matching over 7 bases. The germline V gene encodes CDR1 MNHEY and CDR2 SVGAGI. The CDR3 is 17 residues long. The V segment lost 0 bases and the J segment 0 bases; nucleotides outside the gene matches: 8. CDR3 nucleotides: TGTGCCAGCAGTTACTCGACCCAGCGGGGAAACTCCTACGAGCAGTACTTC. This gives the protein CASSYSTQRGNSYEQYF.

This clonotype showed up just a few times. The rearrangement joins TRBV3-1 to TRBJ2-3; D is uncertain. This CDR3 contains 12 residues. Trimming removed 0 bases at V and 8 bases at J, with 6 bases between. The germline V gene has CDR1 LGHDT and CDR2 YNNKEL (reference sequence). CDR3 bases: TGTGCCAGCAGCCAAGACCCCGTTACGCAGTATTTT. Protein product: CASSQDPVTQYF.

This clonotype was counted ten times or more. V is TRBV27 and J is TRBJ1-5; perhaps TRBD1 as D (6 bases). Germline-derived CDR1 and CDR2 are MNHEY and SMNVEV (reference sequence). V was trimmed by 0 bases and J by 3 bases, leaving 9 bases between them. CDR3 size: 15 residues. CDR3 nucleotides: TGTGCCAGCAGTTTATCGCCGGGGGCCAATCAGCCCCAGCATTTT. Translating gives CASSLSPGANQPQHF.

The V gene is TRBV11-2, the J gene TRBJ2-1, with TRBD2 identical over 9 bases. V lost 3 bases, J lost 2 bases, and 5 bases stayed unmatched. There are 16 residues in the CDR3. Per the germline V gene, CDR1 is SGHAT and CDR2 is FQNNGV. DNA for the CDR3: TGTGCCAGCAGCTTGATGGGCGGGAGGGCCTACAATGAGCAGTTCTTC. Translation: CASSLMGGRAYNEQFF.

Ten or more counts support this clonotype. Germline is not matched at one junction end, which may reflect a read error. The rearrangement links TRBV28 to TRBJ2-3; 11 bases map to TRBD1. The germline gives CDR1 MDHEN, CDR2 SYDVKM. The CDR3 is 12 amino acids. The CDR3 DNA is TGTGCCAGCAGTTTAGGGACAGGGGGAATGGATTTT. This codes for CASSLGTGGMDF.

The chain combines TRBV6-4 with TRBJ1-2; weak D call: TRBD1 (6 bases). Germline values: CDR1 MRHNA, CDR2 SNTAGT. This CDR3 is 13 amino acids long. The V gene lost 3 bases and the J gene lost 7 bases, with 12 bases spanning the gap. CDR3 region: CASSERQGLGYTF. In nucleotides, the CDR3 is TGTGCCAGCAGTGAAAGGCAGGGGCTTGGCTACACCTTC.

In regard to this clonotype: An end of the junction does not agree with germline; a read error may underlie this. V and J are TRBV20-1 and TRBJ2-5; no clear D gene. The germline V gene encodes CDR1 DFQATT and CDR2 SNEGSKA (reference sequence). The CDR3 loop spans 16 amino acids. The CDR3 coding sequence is TGCGGTGCTAGATCCCCGACTGAAGCGCCGCAAGAGACCCAGTACTTC. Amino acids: CGARSPTEAPQETQYF.

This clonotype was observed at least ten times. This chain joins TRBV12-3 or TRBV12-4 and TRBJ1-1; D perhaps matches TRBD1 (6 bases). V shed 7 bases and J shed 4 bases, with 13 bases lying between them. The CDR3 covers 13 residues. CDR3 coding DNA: TGTGCCAGCACTCTAACAGGGTTCACTGAAGCTTTCTTT. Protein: CASTLTGFTEAFF.

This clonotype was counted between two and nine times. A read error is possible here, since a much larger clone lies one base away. In DNA form, the CDR3 reads TGTGCCAGCAGTACGGGGGCGGGAGACACCGGGGAGCCGTTTTTT. Protein sequence: CASSTGAGDTGEPFF. The V call is TRBV27, the J call TRBJ2-2; possible D gene TRBD2, 7 bases. This CDR3 has 15 amino acids. Germline CDR1 reads MNHEY; CDR2 reads SMNVEV (reference sequence).

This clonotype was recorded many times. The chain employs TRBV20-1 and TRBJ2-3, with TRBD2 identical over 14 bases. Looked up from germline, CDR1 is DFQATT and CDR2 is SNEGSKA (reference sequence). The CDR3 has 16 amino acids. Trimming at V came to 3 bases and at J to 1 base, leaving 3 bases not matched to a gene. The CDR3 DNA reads TGCAGTGCTAGGACTAGCGGGAGGGCCGGCACAGATACGCAGTATTTT. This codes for CSARTSGRAGTDTQYF.

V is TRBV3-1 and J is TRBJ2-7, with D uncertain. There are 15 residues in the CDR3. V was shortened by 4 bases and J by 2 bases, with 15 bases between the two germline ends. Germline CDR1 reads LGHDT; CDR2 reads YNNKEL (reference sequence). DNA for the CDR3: TGTGCCAGCAGCCTAGGGTGGATGGTGGCCTACGAGCAGTACTTC. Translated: CASSLGWMVAYEQYF.

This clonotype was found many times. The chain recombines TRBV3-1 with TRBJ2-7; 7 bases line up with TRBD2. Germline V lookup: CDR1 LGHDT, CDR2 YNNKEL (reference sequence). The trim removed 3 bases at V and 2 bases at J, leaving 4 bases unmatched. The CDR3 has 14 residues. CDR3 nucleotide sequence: TGTGCCAGCAGCCATGCGGGAGAAACCTACGAGCAGTACTTC. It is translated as CASSHAGETYEQYF.

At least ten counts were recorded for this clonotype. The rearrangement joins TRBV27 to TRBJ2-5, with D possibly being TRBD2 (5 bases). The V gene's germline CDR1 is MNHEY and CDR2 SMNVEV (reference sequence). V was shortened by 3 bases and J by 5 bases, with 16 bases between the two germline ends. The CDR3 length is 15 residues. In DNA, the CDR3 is TGTGCCAGCAGTTTGAGTCAGGAGGCAATGGAGACCCAGTACTTC. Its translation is CASSLSQEAMETQYF.

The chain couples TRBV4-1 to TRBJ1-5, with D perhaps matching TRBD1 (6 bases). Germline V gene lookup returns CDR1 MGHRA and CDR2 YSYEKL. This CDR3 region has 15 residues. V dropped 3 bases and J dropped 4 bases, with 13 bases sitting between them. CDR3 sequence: CASSQDGQLNQPQHF. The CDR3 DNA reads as TGCGCCAGCAGCCAGGACGGACAGCTAAATCAGCCCCAGCATTTT.

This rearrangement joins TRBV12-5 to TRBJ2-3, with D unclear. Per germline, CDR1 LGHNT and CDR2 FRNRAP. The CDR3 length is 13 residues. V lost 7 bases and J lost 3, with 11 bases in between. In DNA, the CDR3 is TGTGCTAGTGAGCCCGCCCATACAGATACGCAGTATTTT. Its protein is CASEPAHTDTQYF. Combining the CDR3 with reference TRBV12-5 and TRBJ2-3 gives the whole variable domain DARVTQTPRHKVTEMGQEVTMRCQPILGHNTVFWYRQTMMQGLELLAYFRNRAPLDDSGMPKDRFSAEMPDATLATLKIQPSEPRDSAVYFCASEPAHTDTQYFGPGTRLTVL.

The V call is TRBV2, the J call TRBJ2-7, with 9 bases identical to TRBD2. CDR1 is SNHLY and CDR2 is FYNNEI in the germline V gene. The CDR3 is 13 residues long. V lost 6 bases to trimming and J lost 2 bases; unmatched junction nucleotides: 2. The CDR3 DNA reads TGTGCCAGCAGGCGGGAGGGGACCTACGAGCAGTACTTC. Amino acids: CASRREGTYEQYF.

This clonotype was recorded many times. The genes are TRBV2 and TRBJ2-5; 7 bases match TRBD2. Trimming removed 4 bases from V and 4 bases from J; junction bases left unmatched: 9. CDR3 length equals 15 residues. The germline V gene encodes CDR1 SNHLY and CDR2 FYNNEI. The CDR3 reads CASSGGGQSGETQYF. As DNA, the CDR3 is TGTGCCAGCAGTGGGGGAGGGCAGTCAGGAGAGACCCAGTACTTC.

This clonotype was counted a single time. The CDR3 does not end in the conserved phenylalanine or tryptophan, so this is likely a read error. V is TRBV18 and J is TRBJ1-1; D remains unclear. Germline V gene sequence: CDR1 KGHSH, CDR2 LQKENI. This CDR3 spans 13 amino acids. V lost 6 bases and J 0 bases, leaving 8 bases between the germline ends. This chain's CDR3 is CASSSGLNTEAFL. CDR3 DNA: TGTGCCAGCTCTTCGGGGTTGAACACTGAAGCTTTCCTT.

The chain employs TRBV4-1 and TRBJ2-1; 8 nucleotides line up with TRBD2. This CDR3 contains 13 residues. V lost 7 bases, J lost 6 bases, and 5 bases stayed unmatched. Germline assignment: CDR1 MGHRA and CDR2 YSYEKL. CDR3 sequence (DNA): TGCGCCAGCAAGAGCGGGGGACGCAATGAGCAGTTCTTC. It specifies CASKSGGRNEQFF.